The clone carrying this T cell receptor beta chain was seen more than once but under ten times. These data come from a study of blood T cell repertoires in COVID-19. Study at large: Samples representing acute and convalescent COVID-19 were sourced from the United States, Italy and Spain.

Germline V lookup: CDR1 LGHDT, CDR2 YNNKEL (reference sequence). This CDR3 comprises 19 residues. The V gene lost 0 bases and the J gene lost 3 bases, with 20 bases spanning the gap. Sequencing used immunoSEQ multiplex PCR; TCRdb keeps in-frame clones, though not all of them. The sample includes some 71,000 clones, around 84% of them seen just once. This rearrangement joins TRBV3-1 (or the pseudogene TRBV3-2) to TRBJ2-2, with a possible D match to TRBD2 (5 bases). The source is a woman aged 45-60 years with acute or convalescent COVID-19. What was sequenced was peripheral blood. CDR3 DNA sequence: TGTGCCAGCAGCCAAGATCCCACGGGGAGAGGTTCGTACACCGGGGAGCTGTTTTTT. Translation: CASSQDPTGRGSYTGELFF.